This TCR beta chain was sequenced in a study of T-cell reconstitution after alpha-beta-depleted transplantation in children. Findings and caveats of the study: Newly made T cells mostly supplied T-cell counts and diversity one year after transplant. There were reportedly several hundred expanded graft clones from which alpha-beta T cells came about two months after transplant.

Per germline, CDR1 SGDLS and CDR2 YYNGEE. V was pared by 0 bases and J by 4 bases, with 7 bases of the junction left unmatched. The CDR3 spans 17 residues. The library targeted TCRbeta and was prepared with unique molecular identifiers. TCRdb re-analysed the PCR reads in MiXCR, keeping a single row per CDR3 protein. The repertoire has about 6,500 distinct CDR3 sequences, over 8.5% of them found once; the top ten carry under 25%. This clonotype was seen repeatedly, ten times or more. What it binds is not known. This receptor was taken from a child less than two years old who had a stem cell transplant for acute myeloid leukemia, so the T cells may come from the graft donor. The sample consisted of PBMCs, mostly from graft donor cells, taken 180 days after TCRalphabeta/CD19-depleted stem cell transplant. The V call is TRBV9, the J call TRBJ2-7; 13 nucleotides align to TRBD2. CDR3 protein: CASSVDPGLAGLYEQYF. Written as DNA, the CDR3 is TGTGCCAGCAGCGTAGATCCGGGACTAGCGGGACTTTACGAGCAGTACTTC.